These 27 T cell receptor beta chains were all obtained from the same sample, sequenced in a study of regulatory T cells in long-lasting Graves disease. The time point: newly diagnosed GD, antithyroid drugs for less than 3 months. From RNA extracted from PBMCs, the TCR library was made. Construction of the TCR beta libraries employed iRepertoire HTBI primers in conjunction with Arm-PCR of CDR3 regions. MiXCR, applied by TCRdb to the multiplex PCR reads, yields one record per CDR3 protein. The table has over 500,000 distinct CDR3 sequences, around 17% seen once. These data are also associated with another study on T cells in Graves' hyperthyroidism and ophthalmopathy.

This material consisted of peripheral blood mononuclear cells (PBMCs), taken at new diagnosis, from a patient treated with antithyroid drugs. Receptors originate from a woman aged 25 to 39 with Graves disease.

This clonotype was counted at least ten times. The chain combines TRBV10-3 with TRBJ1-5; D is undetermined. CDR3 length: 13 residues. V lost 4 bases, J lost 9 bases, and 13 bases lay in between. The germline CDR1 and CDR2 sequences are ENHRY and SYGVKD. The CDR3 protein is CAISVTAEGPQHF. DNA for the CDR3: TGTGCCATCAGTGTGACGGCCGAGGGGCCCCAGCATTTT.

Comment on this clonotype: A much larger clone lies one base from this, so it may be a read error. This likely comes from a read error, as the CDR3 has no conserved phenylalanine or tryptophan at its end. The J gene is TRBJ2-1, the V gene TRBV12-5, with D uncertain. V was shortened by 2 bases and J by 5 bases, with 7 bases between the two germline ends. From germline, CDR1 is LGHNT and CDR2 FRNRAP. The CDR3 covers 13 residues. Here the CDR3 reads CASGLSGNNEQFS. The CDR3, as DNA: TGTGCTAGTGGTTTGTCCGGTAACAATGAGCAGTTCTCC.

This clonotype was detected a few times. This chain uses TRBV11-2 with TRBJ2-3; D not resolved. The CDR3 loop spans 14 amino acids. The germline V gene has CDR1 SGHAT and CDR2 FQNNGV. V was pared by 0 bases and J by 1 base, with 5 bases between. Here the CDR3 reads CASSLEAGTDTQYF. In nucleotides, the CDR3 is TGTGCCAGCAGCTTAGAGGCCGGCACAGATACGCAGTATTTT.

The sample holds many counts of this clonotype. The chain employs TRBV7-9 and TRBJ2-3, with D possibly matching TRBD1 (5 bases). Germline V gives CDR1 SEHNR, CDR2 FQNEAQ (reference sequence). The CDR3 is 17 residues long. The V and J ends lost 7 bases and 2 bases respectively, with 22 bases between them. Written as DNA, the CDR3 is TGTGCCAGCAACCCCGCGGACATCTTCCTTCTCACAGATACGCAGTATTTT. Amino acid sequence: CASNPADIFLLTDTQYF.

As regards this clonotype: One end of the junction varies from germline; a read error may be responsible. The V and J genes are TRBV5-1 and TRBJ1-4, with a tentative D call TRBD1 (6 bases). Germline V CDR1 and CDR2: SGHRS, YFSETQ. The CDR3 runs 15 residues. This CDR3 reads CASSVVSGGGEKLFF. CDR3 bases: TGTGCCAGCAGCGTAGTTTCTGGGGGCGGAGAAAAACTGTTTTTT.

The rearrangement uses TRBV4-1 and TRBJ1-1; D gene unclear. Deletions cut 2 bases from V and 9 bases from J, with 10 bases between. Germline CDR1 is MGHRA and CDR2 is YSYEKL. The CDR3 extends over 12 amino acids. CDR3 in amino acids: CASSQPALKAFF. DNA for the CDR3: TGCGCCAGCAGCCAACCTGCCCTGAAAGCTTTCTTT.

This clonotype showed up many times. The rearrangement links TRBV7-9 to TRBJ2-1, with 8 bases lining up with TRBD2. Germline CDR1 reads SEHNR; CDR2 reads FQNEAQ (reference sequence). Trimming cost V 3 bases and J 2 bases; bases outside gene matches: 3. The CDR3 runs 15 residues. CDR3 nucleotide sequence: TGTGCCAGCAGCTTTACGGGGGGGACCTACAATGAGCAGTTCTTC. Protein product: CASSFTGGTYNEQFF.

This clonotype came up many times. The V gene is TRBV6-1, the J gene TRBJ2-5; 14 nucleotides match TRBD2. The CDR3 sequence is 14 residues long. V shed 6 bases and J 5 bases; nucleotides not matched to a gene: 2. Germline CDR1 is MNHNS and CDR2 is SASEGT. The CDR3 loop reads CASRTSGRAETQYF. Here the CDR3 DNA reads TGTGCCAGCAGGACTAGCGGGAGGGCCGAGACCCAGTACTTC.

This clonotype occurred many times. CDR3 coding DNA: TGTGCCAGCAGTTTTAATGGGGATAACACTGAAGCTTTCTTT. Amino acid sequence: CASSFNGDNTEAFF. This sequence joins TRBV6-5 and TRBJ1-1; D gene uncertain. The V end lost 4 bases, the J end lost 2 bases, and 11 bases lay between the germline ends. Germline CDR1 is MNHEY and CDR2 is SVGAGI. CDR3 length: 14 residues.

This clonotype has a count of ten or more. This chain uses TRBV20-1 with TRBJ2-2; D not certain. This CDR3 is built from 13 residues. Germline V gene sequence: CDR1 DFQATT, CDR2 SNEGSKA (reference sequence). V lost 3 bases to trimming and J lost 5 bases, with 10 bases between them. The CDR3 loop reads CSARQQKTGELFF. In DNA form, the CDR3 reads TGCAGTGCTAGGCAGCAGAAGACCGGGGAGCTGTTTTTT.

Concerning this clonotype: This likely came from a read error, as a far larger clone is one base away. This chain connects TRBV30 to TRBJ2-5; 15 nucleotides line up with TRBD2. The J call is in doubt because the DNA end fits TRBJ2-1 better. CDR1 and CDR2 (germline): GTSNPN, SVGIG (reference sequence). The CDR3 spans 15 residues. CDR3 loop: CAWGRGLAGGMEQFF. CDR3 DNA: TGTGCCTGGGGTAGGGGACTAGCGGGAGGAATGGAGCAGTTCTTC.

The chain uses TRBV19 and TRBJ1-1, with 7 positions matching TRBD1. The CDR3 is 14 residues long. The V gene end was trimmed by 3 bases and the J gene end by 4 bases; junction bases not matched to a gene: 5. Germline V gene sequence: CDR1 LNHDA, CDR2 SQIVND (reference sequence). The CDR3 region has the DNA TGTGCCAGTAGTATGGGGACAGACCCCACTGAAGCTTTCTTT. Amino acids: CASSMGTDPTEAFF.

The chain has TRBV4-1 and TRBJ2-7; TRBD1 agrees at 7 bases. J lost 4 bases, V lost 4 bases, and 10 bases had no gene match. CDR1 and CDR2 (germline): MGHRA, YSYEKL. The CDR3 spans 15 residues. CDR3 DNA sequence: TGCGCCAGCAGCCGAAGTAGAGAACAGGGGTACGAGCAGTACTTC. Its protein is CASSRSREQGYEQYF.

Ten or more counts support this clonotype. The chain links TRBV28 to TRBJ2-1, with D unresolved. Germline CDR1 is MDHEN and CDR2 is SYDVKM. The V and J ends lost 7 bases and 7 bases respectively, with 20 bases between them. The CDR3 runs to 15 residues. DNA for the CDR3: TGTGCCAGCACCCAGATAAGGACCCTTATTAATGAGCAGTTCTTC. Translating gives CASTQIRTLINEQFF.

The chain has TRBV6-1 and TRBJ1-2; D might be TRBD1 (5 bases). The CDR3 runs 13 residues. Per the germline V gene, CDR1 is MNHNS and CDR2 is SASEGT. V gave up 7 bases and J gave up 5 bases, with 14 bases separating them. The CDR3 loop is CASTMGPQYGYTF. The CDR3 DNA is TGTGCCAGCACGATGGGACCGCAATATGGCTACACCTTC.

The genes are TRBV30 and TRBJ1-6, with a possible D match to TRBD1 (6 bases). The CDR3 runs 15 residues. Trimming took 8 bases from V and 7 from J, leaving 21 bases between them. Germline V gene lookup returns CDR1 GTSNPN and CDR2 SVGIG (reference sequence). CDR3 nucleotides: TGTGCCCGGGGCCAGGGGCGCGGGGGGAATTCACCCCTCCACTTT. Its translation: CARGQGRGGNSPLHF.

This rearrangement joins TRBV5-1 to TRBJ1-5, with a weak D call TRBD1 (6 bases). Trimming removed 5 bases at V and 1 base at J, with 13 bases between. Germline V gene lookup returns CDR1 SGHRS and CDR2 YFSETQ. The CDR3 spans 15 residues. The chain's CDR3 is CASRRTEQSNQPQHF. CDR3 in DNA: TGCGCCAGCAGAAGGACAGAACAAAGCAATCAGCCCCAGCATTTT.

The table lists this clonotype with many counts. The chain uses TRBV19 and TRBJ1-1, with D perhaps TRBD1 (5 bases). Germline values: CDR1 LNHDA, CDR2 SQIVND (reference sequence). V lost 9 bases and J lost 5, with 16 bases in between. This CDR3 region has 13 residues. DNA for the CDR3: TGTGCCAGCCAAGACAGATTCTTGACTGAAGCTTTCTTT. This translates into CASQDRFLTEAFF.

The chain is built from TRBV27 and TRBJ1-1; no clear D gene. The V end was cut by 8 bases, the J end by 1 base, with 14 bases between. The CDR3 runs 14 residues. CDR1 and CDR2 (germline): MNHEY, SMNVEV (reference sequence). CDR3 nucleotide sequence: TGTGCCAGCCTCTCCGGGTTTCCGAACACTGAAGCTTTCTTT. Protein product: CASLSGFPNTEAFF.

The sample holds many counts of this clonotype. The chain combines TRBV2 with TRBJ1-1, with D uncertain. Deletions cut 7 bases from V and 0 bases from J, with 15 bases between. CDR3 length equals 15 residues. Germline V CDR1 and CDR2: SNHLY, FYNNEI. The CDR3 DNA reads TGTGCCAGCATCCTAGGCGTCCCCCTGAACACTGAAGCTTTCTTT. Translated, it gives CASILGVPLNTEAFF.

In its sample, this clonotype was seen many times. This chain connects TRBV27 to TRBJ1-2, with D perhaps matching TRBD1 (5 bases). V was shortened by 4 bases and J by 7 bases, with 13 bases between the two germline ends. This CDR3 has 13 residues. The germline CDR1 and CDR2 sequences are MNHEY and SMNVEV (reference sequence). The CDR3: CASSSGLVGGYTF. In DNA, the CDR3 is TGTGCCAGCAGTTCGGGACTAGTGGGTGGCTACACCTTC.

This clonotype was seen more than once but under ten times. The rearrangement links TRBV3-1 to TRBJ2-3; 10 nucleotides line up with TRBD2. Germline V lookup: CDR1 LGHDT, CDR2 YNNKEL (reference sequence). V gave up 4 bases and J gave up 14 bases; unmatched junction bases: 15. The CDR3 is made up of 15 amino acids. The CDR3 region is CASSLLAGESIRPYF. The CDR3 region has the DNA TGTGCCAGCAGCCTCCTAGCGGGAGAGTCTATACGGCCGTATTTT.

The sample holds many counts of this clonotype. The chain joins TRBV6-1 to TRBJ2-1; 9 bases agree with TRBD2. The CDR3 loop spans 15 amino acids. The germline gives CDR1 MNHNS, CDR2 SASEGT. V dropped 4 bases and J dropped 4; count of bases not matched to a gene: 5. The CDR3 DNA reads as TGTGCCAGCAGTGTTTCCAGCGGGAGGTACAATGAGCAGTTCTTC. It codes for CASSVSSGRYNEQFF.

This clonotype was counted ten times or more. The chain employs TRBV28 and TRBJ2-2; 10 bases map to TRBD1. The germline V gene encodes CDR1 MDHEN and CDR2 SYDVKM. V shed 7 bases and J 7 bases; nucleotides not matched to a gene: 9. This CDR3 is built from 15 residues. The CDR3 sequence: CASMGQGTGNGELFF. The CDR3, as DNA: TGTGCCAGCATGGGACAGGGGACGGGAAACGGGGAGCTGTTTTTT.

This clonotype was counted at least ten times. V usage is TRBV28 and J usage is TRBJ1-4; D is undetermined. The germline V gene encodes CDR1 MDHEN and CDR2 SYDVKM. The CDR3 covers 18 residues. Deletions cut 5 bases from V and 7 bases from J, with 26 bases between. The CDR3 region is CASSPSFSPRAVGEKLFF. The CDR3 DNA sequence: TGTGCCAGCAGTCCCTCTTTTAGCCCCCGGGCAGTTGGTGAAAAACTGTTTTTT. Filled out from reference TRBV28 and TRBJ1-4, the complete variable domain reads DVKVTQSSRYLVKRTGEKVFLECVQDMDHENMFWYRQDPGLGLRLIYFSYDVKMKEKGDIPEGYSVSREKKERFSLILESASTNQTSMYLCASSPSFSPRAVGEKLFFGSGTQLSVL.

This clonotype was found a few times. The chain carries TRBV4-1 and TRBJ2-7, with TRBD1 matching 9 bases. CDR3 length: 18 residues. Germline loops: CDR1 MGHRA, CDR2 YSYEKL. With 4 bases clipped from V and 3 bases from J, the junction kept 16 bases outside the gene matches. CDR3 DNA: TGCGCCAGCAGCCGGACATCACAAACCGGGACAGGGAACTACGAGCAGTACTTC. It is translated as CASSRTSQTGTGNYEQYF.

CDR3 in amino acids: CSARDFAEYYEQYF. For the CDR3, the DNA is TGCAGTGCTAGAGATTTTGCTGAGTACTACGAGCAGTACTTC. V gene TRBV20-1 combines with J gene TRBJ2-7; D is uncertain. The V end was cut by 0 bases, the J end by 3 bases, with 12 bases between. The CDR3 contains 14 residues. Germline CDR1 reads DFQATT; CDR2 reads SNEGSKA (reference sequence).